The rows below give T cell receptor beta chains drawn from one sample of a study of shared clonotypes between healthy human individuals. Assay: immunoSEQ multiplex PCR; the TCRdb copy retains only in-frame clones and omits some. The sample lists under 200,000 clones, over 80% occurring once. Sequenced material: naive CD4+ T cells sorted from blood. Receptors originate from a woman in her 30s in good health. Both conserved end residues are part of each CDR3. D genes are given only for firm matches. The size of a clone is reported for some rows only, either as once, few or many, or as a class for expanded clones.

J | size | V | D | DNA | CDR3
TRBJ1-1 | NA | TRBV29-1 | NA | TGCAGCGTTGTGGAACAGGATAACACTGAAGCTTTCTTT | CSVVEQDNTEAFF
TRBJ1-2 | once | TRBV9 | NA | TGTGCCAGCAGCGTAGGCAGACGCAGTAACTATGGCTACACCTTC | CASSVGRRSNYGYTF
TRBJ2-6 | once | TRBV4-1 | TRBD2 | TGCGCCAGCAGCCAAGAGTCGGCTAGCGGGTTCTCAGGGGCCAACGTCCTGACTTTC | CASSQESASGFSGANVLTF
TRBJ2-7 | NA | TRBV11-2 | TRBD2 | TGTGCCAGCAGCCGATCTAAGACTAGCGGGAGCTCCTACGAGCAGTACTTC | CASSRSKTSGSSYEQYF
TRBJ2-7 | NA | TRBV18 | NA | TGTGCCAGCTCACGAGGGTCCCACTACGAGCAGTACTTC | CASSRGSHYEQYF
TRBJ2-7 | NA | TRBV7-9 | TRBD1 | TGTGCCAGCTCACAGGGGTCCCACTCCTACGAGCAGTACTTC | CASSQGSHSYEQYF
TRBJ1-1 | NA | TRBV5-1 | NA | TGCGCCAGCAGGGGTTCGTTTGGAGAACAGAACACTGAAGCTTTCTTT | CASRGSFGEQNTEAFF
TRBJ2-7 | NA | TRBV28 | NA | TGTGCCAGCAGCCCGACCGCCTACGAGCAGTACTTC | CASSPTAYEQYF
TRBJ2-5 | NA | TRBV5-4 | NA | TGTGCCAGCAGCTCACCCCCGGACTGGGAGACCCAGTACTTC | CASSSPPDWETQYF
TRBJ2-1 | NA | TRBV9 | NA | TGTGCCAGCAGCACCCGACAGTATGAGCAGTTCTTC | CASSTRQYEQFF
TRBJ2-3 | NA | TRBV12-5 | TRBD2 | TGTGCTAGTGGTTTGGGACTAGCGGGAGTCTCAGATACGCAGTATTTT | CASGLGLAGVSDTQYF
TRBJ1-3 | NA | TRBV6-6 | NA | TGTGCCAGCACCAACTCGGGGGTCCGTACCATATATTTT | CASTNSGVRTIYF
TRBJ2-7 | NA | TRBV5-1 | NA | TGCGCCAGCAGCTTGGCCGGGGACTCCGATAGTGGCCACGAGCAGTACTTC | CASSLAGDSDSGHEQYF
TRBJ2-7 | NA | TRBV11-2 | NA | TGTGCCAGCAGCTCATCCTACGAGCAGTACTTC | CASSSSYEQYF
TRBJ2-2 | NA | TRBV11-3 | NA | TGTGCCAGCAGCTTAAATGGTGTGACAGGCCAGCACACCGGGGAGCTGTTTTTT | CASSLNGVTGQHTGELFF
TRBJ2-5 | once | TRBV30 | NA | TGTGCCTGGAGTGGGGCAGGGTGGGACCAAGAGACCCAGTACTTC | CAWSGAGWDQETQYF
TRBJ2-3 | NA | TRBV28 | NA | TGTGCCAGCAGTCCCCCAGTGTTGACTGCAGATACGCAGTATTTT | CASSPPVLTADTQYF
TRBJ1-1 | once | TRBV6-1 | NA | TGTGCCAGCAGTGACGGGGGACAGAACACTGAAGCTTTCTTT | CASSDGGQNTEAFF
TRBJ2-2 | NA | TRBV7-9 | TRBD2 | TGTGCCAGCCTATTTACGGGACTAATGACCGGGGAGCTGTTTTTT | CASLFTGLMTGELFF
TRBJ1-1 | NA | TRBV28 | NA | TGTGCCAGCAACCGCCATGGGAAACCGAACACTGAAGCTTTCTTT | CASNRHGKPNTEAFF
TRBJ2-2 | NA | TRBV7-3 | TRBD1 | TGTGCCAGCAGCCTAAGGACAGGGCTCACCGGGGAGCTGTTTTTT | CASSLRTGLTGELFF
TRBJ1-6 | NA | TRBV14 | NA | TGTGCCAGCAGCCCCCGACAGGTTTCTTCACCCCTCCACTTT | CASSPRQVSSPLHF
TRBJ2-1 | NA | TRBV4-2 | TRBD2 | TGTGCCAGCAGCCAGGGGATCAGGACTAGCGATTACAATGAGCAGTTCTTC | CASSQGIRTSDYNEQFF
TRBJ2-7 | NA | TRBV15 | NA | TGTGCCACATCCGCGGGACAAATCCTGAACGAGCAGTACTTC | CATSAGQILNEQYF
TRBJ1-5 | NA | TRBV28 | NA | TGTGCCAGCAGTGTAATAAACCTCGCCCGACGGAGTAATCAGCCCCAGCATTTT | CASSVINLARRSNQPQHF
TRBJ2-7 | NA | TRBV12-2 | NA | TGTGCAAGTCGCTTATACCTGAGCTACGAGCAGTACTTC | CASRLYLSYEQYF
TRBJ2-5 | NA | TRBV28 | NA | TGTGCCAGCAGTTTATTTCATAACACAGGGCGCGAGACCCAGTACTTC | CASSLFHNTGRETQYF
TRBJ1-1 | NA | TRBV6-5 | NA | TGTGCCAGCAGGTTAGGGCCCTTGAACACTGAAGCTTTCTTT | CASRLGPLNTEAFF
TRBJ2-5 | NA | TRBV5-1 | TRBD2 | TGCGCCAGCAGCTCGTTACTAGCGGGAGGAGAAGAGACCCAGTACTTC | CASSSLLAGGEETQYF
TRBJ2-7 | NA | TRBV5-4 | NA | TGTGCCAGCAGCCTATCGGCGGGCCCTTCCTACGAGCAGTACTTC | CASSLSAGPSYEQYF